Shown below are 11 T cell receptor beta chains from a single sample sequenced in a study of T cell responses to AZD1222 COVID-19 vaccine. Only in-frame clones appear in the TCRdb table, and some are missing; sequencing was by immunoSEQ multiplex PCR. The sample consists of about 130,000 clones, about 85% of them appearing once. This material consisted of peripheral blood, taken on day 0 of AZD1222 vaccination. The receptors stem from an adult in good health.

The chain is built from TRBV10-1 and TRBJ2-3; D gene ambiguous. Trimming took 6 bases from V and 5 from J, leaving 12 bases between them. The CDR3 sequence is 13 residues long. Per the germline V gene, CDR1 is WNHNN and CDR2 is SYGVQD (reference sequence). The CDR3 protein is CASSHSWRDTQYF. In nucleotides, the CDR3 is TGCGCCAGCAGCCATTCGTGGAGAGATACGCAGTATTTT.

This rearrangement joins TRBV4-3 to TRBJ1-6; D may be TRBD1 (5 bases). Germline V CDR1 and CDR2: LGHNA, YSLEER. CDR3 length: 16 amino acids. V gave up 5 bases and J gave up 9 bases, with 20 bases separating them. The CDR3 sequence: CASSSSGGGDGSPLHF. The CDR3 bases are TGCGCCAGCAGCTCCAGTGGGGGTGGGGATGGTTCACCCCTCCACTTT.

The chain has TRBV7-2 and TRBJ2-7, with 9 bases identical to TRBD1. The CDR3 covers 15 residues. Germline V lookup: CDR1 SGHTA, CDR2 FQGNSA. After removal of 3 bases from V and 4 bases from J, the junction contained 7 bases not matched to a gene. CDR3 coding DNA: TGTGCCAGCAGCTTCACGACAGGGGGGTTTTACGAGCAGTACTTC. It specifies CASSFTTGGFYEQYF.

The sample holds one count of this clone. The chain recombines TRBV30 with TRBJ1-2; perhaps TRBD1 as D (6 bases). This CDR3 comprises 14 residues. Germline loops: CDR1 GTSNPN, CDR2 SVGIG (reference sequence). Trimming cost V 2 bases and J 4 bases, with 14 bases left between them. The CDR3: CAWSTTGGAYGYTF. The CDR3 DNA reads as TGTGCCTGGAGTACGACAGGAGGAGCCTATGGCTACACCTTC. Variable domain in full (rest from reference TRBV30 and TRBJ1-2): SQTIHQWPATLVQPVGSPLSLECTVEGTSNPNLYWYRQAAGRGLQLLFYSVGIGQISSEVPQNLSASRPQDRQFILSSKKLLLSDSGFYLCAWSTTGGAYGYTFGSGTRLTVV.

This chain uses TRBV7-2 with TRBJ1-4, with a weak D call TRBD1 (6 bases). The CDR3 spans 15 residues. From germline, CDR1 is SGHTA and CDR2 FQGNSA. The V end lost 0 bases, the J end lost 5 bases, and 10 bases lay between the germline ends. The CDR3 loop reads CASSLAGGENEKLFF. The CDR3 nucleotides are TGTGCCAGCAGCTTAGCAGGGGGGGAAAATGAAAAACTGTTTTTT.

This clone was seen a handful of times. The chain recombines TRBV5-6 with TRBJ1-1; D call uncertain. V lost 0 bases and J 3 bases, leaving 12 bases between the germline ends. This CDR3 is 15 amino acids long. Per the germline V gene, CDR1 is SGHDT and CDR2 is YYEEEE. The CDR3 protein is CASSLVTLVDTEAFF. CDR3 nucleotide sequence: TGTGCCAGCAGCTTGGTGACCCTGGTTGACACTGAAGCTTTCTTT.

The genes are TRBV28 and TRBJ2-7, with TRBD1 identical over 7 bases. This CDR3 region has 15 residues. V lost 10 bases, J lost 2 bases, and 14 bases stayed unmatched. Germline V gives CDR1 MDHEN, CDR2 SYDVKM. CDR3 protein: CATNSLGQAPYEQYF. The CDR3 DNA follows: TGTGCCACCAATTCGTTAGGACAGGCCCCCTACGAGCAGTACTTC.

The gene calls are TRBV18 and TRBJ1-6; TRBD1 is a possible D gene (6 bases). CDR1 KGHSH and CDR2 LQKENI come from the germline V gene. CDR3 size: 16 residues. Between the trimmed V and J ends, which lost 6 bases and 9 bases, there was a span of 21 bases. The CDR3 loop reads CASSQQVPGQSSPLHF. CDR3 DNA sequence: TGTGCCAGCTCGCAACAAGTTCCGGGACAATCTTCACCCCTCCACTTT.

This clone was recorded once. This chain links TRBV5-1 with TRBJ2-2; 10 nucleotides agree with TRBD2. Germline-derived CDR1 and CDR2 are SGHRS and YFSETQ. V lost 6 bases to trimming and J lost 6 bases; unmatched junction nucleotides: 14. The CDR3 consists of 17 residues. The CDR3 nucleotides read TGCGCCAGCAACTTAACCAGCGGGGGGGCCACCGCCGGGGAGCTGTTTTTT. Protein: CASNLTSGGATAGELFF.

The chain combines TRBV6-6 with TRBJ2-5; the match to TRBD1 covers 8 bases. Trimming at V came to 10 bases and at J to 2 bases, leaving 9 bases not matched to a gene. CDR1 and CDR2 (germline): MNHNY, SVGAGI (reference sequence). The CDR3 is made up of 14 amino acids. This chain's CDR3 is CAIKAGGTQETQYF. The CDR3 coding sequence is TGTGCCATCAAGGCAGGGGGCACGCAAGAGACCCAGTACTTC.

The chain is built from TRBV4-1 and TRBJ1-2, with 7 bases matching TRBD1. The germline V gene has CDR1 MGHRA and CDR2 YSYEKL. CDR3 size: 15 residues. V lost 0 bases to trimming and J lost 8 bases; unmatched junction nucleotides: 9. The CDR3 loop is CASSQEGGTADGYTF. CDR3 nucleotides: TGCGCCAGCAGCCAAGAAGGTGGGACAGCAGACGGCTACACCTTC.